The 28 T cell receptor beta chains listed next were all sequenced from one sample in a study of Ad26.COV2.S vaccination and SARS-CoV-2 variants. The data were produced by immunoSEQ multiplex PCR, yet TCRdb's version contains in-frame clones alone and is incomplete. This table has some 290,000 clones, roughly 86% appearing once. Described treatment: around 19 received Ad26.COV2.S at low or high dose, single or two shots; 5 received placebo; per-sample allocation not given. Material that was analyzed had been drawn on day 63 after the first vaccine or placebo injection. The sequencing here drew on peripheral blood, taken in a trial of Ad26.COV2.S vaccine versus placebo. Receptor source: a person between 18 and 60 years old who received the Ad26.COV2.S COVID-19 vaccine or a placebo.

In regard to this clone: It is unclear where the CDR3 begins or ends on the DNA, so no DNA is shown, and the CDR3 is as TCRdb lists it. The CDR3 here is CASSFGPGVETQYF. This rearrangement joins TRBV4-1 to TRBJ2-5. Termini included, the CDR3 measures 14 amino acids. The germline CDR1 and CDR2 sequences are MGHRA and YSYEKL.

Comment on this clone: Distinct nucleotide sequences in the sample also encode this CDR3. This sequence joins TRBV7-9 and TRBJ2-1; D may be TRBD1 or TRBD2 (6 bases each). The CDR3 runs 13 residues. Germline V CDR1 and CDR2: SEHNR, FQNEAQ (reference sequence). V lost 1 base and J 7 bases, leaving 8 bases between the germline ends. CDR3 DNA sequence: TGTGCCAGCAGCTTAGTAGGGGGGAATGAGCAGTTCTTC. Amino acid sequence: CASSLVGGNEQFF.

The chain carries TRBV6-2 or TRBV6-3 and TRBJ1-2, with 8 bases fitting TRBD1. V lost 6 bases and J lost 8; bases outside the gene matches: 14. Germline V gene data show CDR1 as MNHEY and CDR2 as SVGEGT. This CDR3 is built from 15 residues. This CDR3 reads CASSPWDRIAGGYTF. The CDR3 DNA follows: TGTGCCAGCAGCCCCTGGGACAGGATTGCGGGGGGCTACACCTTC.

This clone was seen only once. The V and J genes are TRBV30 and TRBJ1-3; possible D gene TRBD1, 5 bases. The V and J ends lost 3 bases and 9 bases respectively, with 12 bases between them. Germline lookup yields CDR1 GTSNPN and CDR2 SVGIG (reference sequence). The CDR3 consists of 12 residues. This CDR3 reads CAWRGSGSTIYF. The CDR3 nucleotides read TGTGCCTGGAGAGGTTCAGGGAGCACCATATATTTT. Together with reference TRBV30 and TRBJ1-3, the CDR3 gives the full variable domain: SQTIHQWPATLVQPVGSPLSLECTVEGTSNPNLYWYRQAAGRGLQLLFYSVGIGQISSEVPQNLSASRPQDRQFILSSKKLLLSDSGFYLCAWRGSGSTIYFGEGSWLTVV.

The chain is built from TRBV10-2 and TRBJ1-4; D call uncertain. The CDR3 is 16 amino acids. Germline V gives CDR1 WSHSY, CDR2 SAAADI. The ends were cut back, 3 bases at V and 5 bases at J, with 16 bases in the middle. The CDR3 nucleotides read TGCGCCAGCAGTGATTACAGCCGAACCAGGAATGAAAAACTGTTTTTT. Its protein product is CASSDYSRTRNEKLFF.

The V gene is TRBV30, the J gene TRBJ1-2, with 11 bases fitting TRBD1. The CDR3 spans 15 residues. The V and J ends lost 4 bases and 8 bases, in that order; junction bases with no gene match: 12. Germline V lookup: CDR1 GTSNPN, CDR2 SVGIG (reference sequence). The CDR3 DNA follows: TGTGCCTGGACCCGGGACAGGGGGATCGGGGGGGGCTACACCTTC. Protein: CAWTRDRGIGGGYTF.

The rearrangement links TRBV3-1 (or the pseudogene TRBV3-2) to TRBJ1-6; D unclear. This CDR3 is built from 14 residues. Germline V lookup: CDR1 LGHDT, CDR2 YNNKEL (reference sequence). The V gene lost 1 base and the J gene lost 9 bases, with 10 bases spanning the gap. The CDR3 is CASSQGAIRSPLHF. In DNA, the CDR3 is TGTGCCAGCAGCCAAGGGGCAATTCGTTCACCCCTCCACTTT.

CDR3 bases: TGCAGTGCTAGTTCGGGACTATCGAATAGACAAGGTGAGCAGTTCTTC. It translates to CSASSGLSNRQGEQFF. This chain links TRBV20-1 with TRBJ2-1, with 7 bases identical to TRBD2. Trimming removed 3 bases from V and 9 bases from J; junction bases left unmatched: 17. From germline, CDR1 is DFQATT and CDR2 SNEGSKA (reference sequence). The CDR3 spans 16 residues.

V and J are TRBV6-1 and TRBJ2-3; TRBD2 aligns across 9 bases. Germline-derived CDR1 and CDR2 are MNHNS and SASEGT. The CDR3 sequence is 16 residues long. V lost 3 bases to trimming and J lost 5 bases; unmatched junction nucleotides: 9. The CDR3 DNA follows: TGTGCCAGCAGTGATTTGGCGGGGGGGCTGGGAGATACGCAGTATTTT. Translation: CASSDLAGGLGDTQYF.

The chain couples TRBV6-6 to TRBJ1-1; 11 bases fit TRBD1. V shed 4 bases and J 3 bases; nucleotides not matched to a gene: 7. The CDR3 contains 16 residues. The V gene's germline CDR1 is MNHNY and CDR2 SVGAGI (reference sequence). The CDR3 nucleotides are TGTGCCAGCAGTTTCCAAGGACAGGGGGCGGACACTGAAGCTTTCTTT. Encoded protein: CASSFQGQGADTEAFF.

The chain couples TRBV30 to TRBJ1-1, with D possibly TRBD1 on 6 matching bases. CDR1 is GTSNPN, CDR2 SVGIG, per germline (reference sequence). Deletions cut 6 bases from V and 1 base from J, with 18 bases between. CDR3 length: 15 amino acids. The CDR3 nucleotides read TGTGCCTGCAAACGCAGGCAGGGGACGAACACTGAAGCTTTCTTT. Translated, it gives CACKRRQGTNTEAFF.

This clone was counted a single time. This chain connects TRBV5-1 to TRBJ2-3, with 7 bases lining up with TRBD1. With V trimmed by 1 base and J by 0 bases, 2 bases remained unmatched. The CDR3 covers 15 residues. Germline loops: CDR1 SGHRS, CDR2 YFSETQ. CDR3: CASSLMTGSTDTQYF. The CDR3 coding sequence is TGCGCCAGCAGCTTGATGACAGGGAGCACAGATACGCAGTATTTT.

The chain is built from TRBV7-6 and TRBJ1-1, with 7 bases that match TRBD1. CDR3 length: 13 residues. The J segment lost 8 bases and the V segment lost 0 bases, leaving 3 bases of the junction unmatched. Per germline, CDR1 SGHVS and CDR2 FNYEAQ. CDR3 protein: CASSLAQGEEAFF. The CDR3 DNA follows: TGTGCCAGCAGCTTAGCGCAGGGGGAAGAAGCTTTCTTT.

The chain joins TRBV2 to TRBJ2-3, with D perhaps assigned TRBD1 or TRBD2 (6 bases each). CDR3 length: 17 amino acids. V shed 1 base and J shed 3 bases, with 17 bases lying between them. Germline assignment: CDR1 SNHLY and CDR2 FYNNEI. Here the CDR3 reads CASSEVGGQLLTDTQYF. The DNA of the CDR3 is TGTGCCAGCAGTGAAGTCGGGGGCCAATTACTGACAGATACGCAGTATTTT.

V and J are TRBV7-9 and TRBJ1-4; no clear D. Germline CDR1 reads SEHNR; CDR2 reads FQNEAQ (reference sequence). Between the trimmed V and J ends, which lost 5 bases and 7 bases, there was a span of 8 bases. The CDR3 is made up of 12 amino acids. The CDR3 sequence is CASSALGEKLFF. The CDR3 DNA follows: TGTGCCAGCAGCGCCCTGGGTGAAAAACTGTTTTTT.

The V and J genes are TRBV11-2 and TRBJ1-2, with D possibly matching TRBD1 (5 bases). V shed 6 bases and J shed 6 bases, with 17 bases lying between them. The CDR3 sequence is 14 residues long. Germline CDR1 reads SGHAT; CDR2 reads FQNNGV. The CDR3 DNA follows: TGTGCCAGCAGTCTGGGGCAGCATAGGGATGGCTACACCTTC. It translates to CASSLGQHRDGYTF.

This clone was observed a single time. This chain links TRBV11-2 with TRBJ1-1; D remains unclear. This CDR3 is built from 13 residues. V lost 5 bases, J lost 4 bases, and 11 bases lay in between. Germline V lookup: CDR1 SGHAT, CDR2 FQNNGV. Here the CDR3 DNA reads TGTGCCAGCAGCGCGGACGGACGCACTGAAGCTTTCTTT. Translated: CASSADGRTEAFF.

The table lists this clone with a count of one. One junction end disagrees with the germline gene, perhaps due to a read error. The V gene is TRBV7-7, the J gene TRBJ2-5; the match to TRBD2 covers 8 bases. This CDR3 spans 15 amino acids. CDR1 SSHAT and CDR2 FNYEAQ come from the germline V gene (reference sequence). CDR3 loop: CASSSRVAGQETQYF. DNA for the CDR3: TGTGCTAGCAGCTCCCGGGTAGCGGGGCAAGAGACCCAGTACTTC. Based on the CDR3 plus reference TRBV7-7 and TRBJ2-5, the full variable domain is GAGVSQSPRYKVTKRGQDVTLRCDPISSHATLYWYQQALGQGPEFLTYFNYEAQPDKSGLPSDRFSAERPEGSISTLTIQRTEQRDSAMYRCASSSRVAGQETQYFGPGTRLLVL.

This chain's CDR3 is CASTPSGANYGYTF. The CDR3 DNA sequence: TGTGCCAGCACCCCCAGCGGTGCTAACTATGGCTACACCTTC. The genes are TRBV9 and TRBJ1-2; D is ambiguous. Germline CDR1 and CDR2: SGDLS and YYNGEE. Trimming took 6 bases from V and 0 from J, leaving 12 bases between them. This CDR3 comprises 14 residues.

As regards this clone: At one of its ends the junction is not consistent with the germline gene, which may arise from a read error. This chain joins TRBV12-3 or TRBV12-4 and TRBJ1-1; D is unresolved. This CDR3 comprises 13 residues. The CDR3 region has the DNA TGTGCCAGCAGTAATAGGGTGAACGCTGAAGCTTTCTTT. Its protein is CASSNRVNAEAFF.

J is TRBJ1-2 and V is TRBV5-1; no firm D call. There are 17 residues in the CDR3. Trimming removed 0 bases from V and 2 bases from J, with 17 bases in between. Germline CDR1 is SGHRS and CDR2 is YFSETQ. CDR3 sequence: CASSLVGSEFHNYGYTF. In DNA, the CDR3 is TGCGCCAGCAGCTTGGTCGGGTCGGAGTTTCACAACTATGGCTACACCTTC.

This sequence joins TRBV11-2 and TRBJ1-2; no firm D call. This CDR3 comprises 12 residues. The germline V gene has CDR1 SGHAT and CDR2 FQNNGV. V shed 5 bases and J shed 3 bases, with 7 bases lying between them. In DNA form, the CDR3 reads TGTGCCAGCAGCCTAAGGCACTATGGCTACACCTTC. The encoded protein is CASSLRHYGYTF. The variable domain in full, completed from reference TRBV11-2 and TRBJ1-2, reads EAGVAQSPRYKIIEKRQSVAFWCNPISGHATLYWYQQILGQGPKLLIQFQNNGVVDDSQLPKDRFSAERLKGVDSTLKIQPAKLEDSAVYLCASSLRHYGYTFGSGTRLTVV.

This rearrangement joins TRBV6-5 to TRBJ2-4; TRBD1 matches 9 bases. J gave up 7 bases and V 6 bases, and 7 bases lay outside the gene matches. Germline V lookup: CDR1 MNHEY, CDR2 SVGAGI. This CDR3 has 14 residues. In DNA, the CDR3 is TGTGCCAGCAGGCACAAGGACAGGGGTAACATTCAGTACTTC. Amino acids: CASRHKDRGNIQYF.

CDR3 DNA sequence: TGTGCCAGCAGCCTGAGACAGGTAAACTACGAGCAGTACTTC. As protein: CASSLRQVNYEQYF. The chain combines TRBV3-1 (or the pseudogene TRBV3-2) with TRBJ2-7; maybe TRBD1 (6 bases). Germline V lookup: CDR1 LGHDT, CDR2 YNNKEL (reference sequence). Deletions cut 4 bases from V and 3 bases from J, with 13 bases between. This CDR3 contains 14 residues.

The sample holds a few counts of this clone. J is TRBJ2-7 and V is TRBV3-1 (or the pseudogene TRBV3-2); D may be TRBD1 (7 bases). There are 19 residues in the CDR3. V was cut by 4 bases and J by 0 bases, with 25 bases left in between. Germline-derived CDR1 and CDR2 are LGHDT and YNNKEL (reference sequence). The CDR3 region has the DNA TGTGCCAGCAGCCCGCGGGGACAGCGTCGTAGCAAAGGCTCCTACGAGCAGTACTTC. It yields the protein CASSPRGQRRSKGSYEQYF.

V usage is TRBV19 and J usage is TRBJ1-1; 8 positions match TRBD1. V trimming: 6 bases; J trimming: 0 bases; junction bases outside the gene matches: 9. CDR1 and CDR2 (germline): LNHDA, SQIVND (reference sequence). The CDR3 extends over 16 amino acids. The CDR3 DNA reads TGTGCCAGTAGGGGGGTGACAGGGGTGATGAACACTGAAGCTTTCTTT. Amino acid sequence: CASRGVTGVMNTEAFF.

The chain carries TRBV12-3 or TRBV12-4 and TRBJ1-5, with D possibly TRBD1 on 5 matching bases. V dropped 5 bases and J dropped 7 bases, with 9 bases sitting between them. The CDR3 covers 12 residues. Here the CDR3 reads CASSQGYQPQHF. The CDR3 DNA reads TGTGCCAGCAGTCAGGGTTACCAGCCCCAGCATTTT.

This clone was recorded once. The chain uses TRBV7-2 and TRBJ1-1; a possible D gene is TRBD1 (6 bases). The CDR3 is 14 residues long. Germline assignment: CDR1 SGHTA and CDR2 FQGNSA. V shed 2 bases and J shed 5 bases, with 12 bases lying between them. The CDR3 nucleotides are TGTGCCAGCAGCTTACACAGGGTTGGAACTGAAGCTTTCTTT. It is translated as CASSLHRVGTEAFF.